The 18 T cell receptor beta chains given below trace back to one sample, sequenced in a study of T cell changes during pregnancy in multiple sclerosis. Data came from immunoSEQ multiplex PCR; TCRdb stores just in-frame clones and leaves some out. The data hold 25,000 to 35,000 clones, with more than 90% observed a single time. The sample was CD4+ T cells from peripheral blood mononuclear cells, taken in the second trimester of pregnancy. The receptors were gathered from a female donor in good health, enrolled as a control in a pregnancy study.

This clone was detected only once. The chain is built from TRBV21-1 and TRBJ1-2; TRBD1, the table's D call, lacks a check against the DNA. TRBV21-1 is designated a pseudogene. The CDR3 covers 16 residues. DNA for the CDR3: TGTGCCAGCAGCACCGCCGGGGTACAGGGGGATGATGGCTACACCTTC. Encoded protein: CASSTAGVQGDDGYTF.

The chain links TRBV25-1 to TRBJ2-3, with D hard to call. Between the trimmed V and J ends, which lost 4 bases and 0 bases, there was a span of 11 bases. Germline V gives CDR1 MGHDK, CDR2 SYGVNS. This CDR3 contains 15 residues. CDR3 sequence: CASSVQLFSTDTQYF. CDR3 in DNA: TGTGCCAGCAGTGTGCAACTTTTTAGCACAGATACGCAGTATTTT.

This chain connects TRBV9 to TRBJ1-1, with TRBD1 identical over 11 bases. V was clipped by 0 bases and J by 5 bases; unmatched bases: 3. The CDR3 has 15 residues. Germline lookup yields CDR1 SGDLS and CDR2 YYNGEE. The CDR3 region has the DNA TGTGCCAGCAGCGTAGTAGGACAGGGGGCTACTGAAGCTTTCTTT. Amino acid sequence: CASSVVGQGATEAFF.

V and J are TRBV30 and TRBJ2-7; 7 bases map to TRBD1. The CDR3 runs 14 residues. With V trimmed by 2 bases and J by 4 bases, 8 bases remained unmatched. Germline lookup yields CDR1 GTSNPN and CDR2 SVGIG (reference sequence). CDR3 residues: CAWSLRDREYEQYF. As DNA, the CDR3 is TGTGCCTGGAGTTTAAGGGACAGAGAATACGAGCAGTACTTC.

The chain joins TRBV5-1 to TRBJ2-2; 16 positions match TRBD2. The germline CDR1 and CDR2 sequences are SGHRS and YFSETQ. After removal of 4 bases from V and 4 bases from J, the junction contained 7 bases not matched to a gene. The CDR3 is 18 residues long. CDR3 sequence reads: CASSPGLAGGSATGELFF. DNA of the CDR3: TGCGCCAGCAGCCCGGGACTAGCGGGAGGGTCGGCCACCGGGGAGCTGTTTTTT.

This chain joins TRBV11-1 and TRBJ1-2; the match to TRBD1 covers 7 bases. Germline CDR1 and CDR2: SGHAT and FQDESV (reference sequence). The CDR3 loop spans 15 amino acids. With 5 bases clipped from V and 0 bases from J, the junction kept 6 bases outside the gene matches. CDR3: CASSSRTGPNYGYTF. The CDR3 bases are TGTGCCAGCAGCAGCCGGACAGGCCCTAACTATGGCTACACCTTC.

This clone appeared once. This chain links TRBV9 with TRBJ2-6; 9 bases are a match to TRBD1. After removal of 1 base from V and 4 bases from J, the junction contained 9 bases not matched to a gene. This CDR3 has 18 residues. The germline V gene encodes CDR1 SGDLS and CDR2 YYNGEE. DNA of the CDR3: TGTGCCAGCAGCGTAATGGGACAGGGTTTGGGAGGGGCCAACGTCCTGACTTTC. This sequence encodes CASSVMGQGLGGANVLTF.

The chain employs TRBV6-4 and TRBJ2-3; maybe TRBD2 (6 bases). This CDR3 contains 15 residues. Germline lookup yields CDR1 MRHNA and CDR2 SNTAGT. V lost 3 bases to trimming and J lost 2 bases, with 12 bases between them. The CDR3 DNA is TGTGCCAGCAGTGAAGGAGGACTAAACACAGATACGCAGTATTTT. Its protein is CASSEGGLNTDTQYF.

This chain connects TRBV27 to TRBJ1-1, with D uncertain. Trimming shortened V by 4 bases and J by 1 base, and 7 bases separated the two germline ends. Germline V CDR1 and CDR2: MNHEY, SMNVEV (reference sequence). The CDR3 runs 13 residues. CDR3 region: CASSSIKNTEAFF. The CDR3 nucleotides read TGTGCCAGCAGTTCCATCAAGAACACTGAAGCTTTCTTT.

The chain has TRBV4-2 and TRBJ1-4; weak D call: TRBD1 (6 bases). V lost 6 bases to trimming and J lost 4 bases, with 15 bases between them. Germline V lookup: CDR1 LGHNA, CDR2 YNFKEQ. There are 15 residues in the CDR3. CDR3 DNA: TGTGCCAGCAGGGGAACCGGGACACTTAATGAAAAACTGTTTTTT. Its protein product is CASRGTGTLNEKLFF.

Here the CDR3 reads CAWGQGSEQFF. The CDR3 DNA reads TGTGCCTGGGGACAGGGTAGTGAGCAGTTCTTC. The V call is TRBV30, the J call TRBJ2-1; 8 positions match TRBD1. The germline CDR1 and CDR2 sequences are GTSNPN and SVGIG (reference sequence). The CDR3 is 11 residues long. The trim removed 5 bases at V and 9 bases at J, leaving 3 bases unmatched.

The J gene is TRBJ1-1, the V gene TRBV16; tentative D call: TRBD1 (5 bases). Trimming removed 3 bases at V and 8 bases at J, with 19 bases between. Germline-derived CDR1 and CDR2 are KGHSY and FQNENV. There are 15 residues in the CDR3. CDR3 bases: TGTGCCAGCAGCCAGGGGGGGACTCCCTGGGACGAAGCTTTCTTT. It yields the protein CASSQGGTPWDEAFF.

This clone appeared a single time. The chain couples TRBV12-5 to TRBJ2-7; 9 nucleotides agree with TRBD2. Germline-derived CDR1 and CDR2 are LGHNT and FRNRAP. The CDR3 has 13 residues. The CDR3 spells CALGREGTYEQYF. The CDR3 DNA reads TGTGCCCTTGGGCGGGAGGGAACCTACGAGCAGTACTTC. The full variable domain, completed using reference TRBV12-5 and TRBJ2-7, is DARVTQTPRHKVTEMGQEVTMRCQPILGHNTVFWYRQTMMQGLELLAYFRNRAPLDDSGMPKDRFSAEMPDATLATLKIQPSEPRDSAVYFCALGREGTYEQYFGPGTRLTVT.

This chain joins TRBV4-1 and TRBJ1-6; a weak D match, TRBD1 (5 bases). The germline V gene has CDR1 MGHRA and CDR2 YSYEKL. V was shortened by 4 bases and J by 5 bases, with 15 bases between the two germline ends. The CDR3 runs to 16 residues. The CDR3 bases are TGCGCCAGCAGCCTTGGACATGGCACAAATAATTCACCCCTCCACTTT. It specifies CASSLGHGTNNSPLHF.

This CDR3 is CASSLKRPRTSYGRQDTDTQYF. In nucleotides, the CDR3 is TGTGCCAGCAGTTTAAAAAGGCCCCGGACTAGTTACGGGAGGCAAGACACAGATACGCAGTATTTT. The J gene is TRBJ2-3, the V gene TRBV27, with 7 bases aligning to TRBD2. V gave up 2 bases and J gave up 2 bases; unmatched junction bases: 25. This CDR3 has 22 residues. Germline lookup yields CDR1 MNHEY and CDR2 SMNVEV (reference sequence).

This clone occurred once. The CDR3: CASSQFNSPDAEAFF. The CDR3 DNA sequence: TGCGCCAGCAGCCAATTCAACAGCCCCGACGCTGAAGCTTTCTTT. The chain is built from TRBV4-1 and TRBJ1-1, with D hard to call. The V end lost 2 bases, the J end lost 6 bases, and 16 bases lay between the germline ends. Germline CDR1 reads MGHRA; CDR2 reads YSYEKL. There are 15 residues in the CDR3.

J is TRBJ1-1 and V is TRBV2; D unresolved. Germline CDR1 and CDR2: SNHLY and FYNNEI. The CDR3 spans 13 residues. With 3 bases removed from V and 2 bases from J, the gap between germline ends came to 7 bases. CDR3 DNA: TGTGCCAGCAGTGAGACTGCAAACACTGAAGCTTTCTTT. It specifies CASSETANTEAFF.

This clone has more than one count but fewer than ten. This chain links TRBV18 with TRBJ2-4; tentative D call: TRBD1 (6 bases). The ends were cut back, 4 bases at V and 8 bases at J, with 15 bases in the middle. The CDR3 has 14 amino acids. The V gene's germline CDR1 is KGHSH and CDR2 LQKENI. CDR3 sequence reads: CASSRQASGDIQYF. In DNA form, the CDR3 reads TGTGCCAGCTCACGACAGGCTTCAGGGGACATTCAGTACTTC.